Below, one TCR beta chain is given with its context. This specimen belongs to a study of blood T cell repertoires in COVID-19. Study in general: COVID-19 samples collected from the United States, Italy and Spain covered acute and convalescent phases. Nucleic acid was either cDNA or gDNA, and it came from T cells, B-cell-depleted T cells, or PBMCs.

V gave up 3 bases and J gave up 4 bases; unmatched junction bases: 5. The CDR3 consists of 15 residues. CDR1 SGHKS and CDR2 YYEKEE come from the germline V gene (reference sequence). The method was immunoSEQ multiplex PCR; TCRdb's version includes in-frame clones alone and lacks a portion of them. The sample lists around 100,000 clones, 84% occurring once. The material sequenced was peripheral blood. The rearrangement uses TRBV5-5 and TRBJ1-4, with 8 bases that match TRBD1. The receptor comes from a man between 65 and 80 years old with active or convalescent COVID-19. DNA for the CDR3: TGTGCCAGCAGCTCAGGGACAGGAATTAATGAAAAACTGTTTTTT. As protein: CASSSGTGINEKLFF.